These 29 T cell receptor beta chains came from one sample sequenced in a study of blood T cells in healthy people across ages (dated by TCRdb to between 2014 and 2017). Libraries were prepared through 5' RACE. The listed sequencing device is Illumina HiSeq 2500. The second PCR ran for about 6 to 12 cycles and used a J-beta primer mix along with a sample-barcoded 5' primer. Clones were called with MiXCR by TCRdb after fastp trimmed the public reads at Q25, and only in-frame beta chains were retained. Each entry merges the rows of one CDR3 protein and shows their most common DNA and genes. The sample includes over 600,000 distinct CDR3 sequences, with roughly 43% observed a single time. About 30% of the sample goes to the ten largest clones. Sequenced sample: blood. The receptors here all came from a man older than 75 in good health.

CDR3 region: CSASTPGSYNEQFF. The CDR3 nucleotides read TGCAGTGCTAGTACCCCAGGCTCCTACAATGAGCAGTTCTTC. The genes are TRBV20-1 and TRBJ2-1; D remains ambiguous. Germline CDR1 is DFQATT and CDR2 is SNEGSKA (reference sequence). Trimming took 3 bases from V and 0 from J, leaving 9 bases between them. This CDR3 is built from 14 residues.

V and J are TRBV5-1 and TRBJ1-4; D may be TRBD1 (5 bases). Germline assignment: CDR1 SGHRS and CDR2 YFSETQ. This CDR3 region has 16 residues. V was clipped by 5 bases and J by 0 bases, with 14 bases between them. Written as DNA, the CDR3 is TGCGCCAGCAGGCCGGGACCGATAGCAACTAATGAAAAACTGTTTTTT. Its translation: CASRPGPIATNEKLFF.

J is TRBJ2-3 and V is TRBV28; TRBD1 or TRBD2 may be the D gene (6 bases each). The V gene's germline CDR1 is MDHEN and CDR2 SYDVKM. This CDR3 has 15 amino acids. V was trimmed by 8 bases and J by 6 bases, leaving 21 bases between them. DNA for the CDR3: TGTGCCAGCGTTGGAACAGGGCTAGGGAGGGATACGCAGTATTTT. Translating it yields CASVGTGLGRDTQYF.

This clonotype has a count of ten or more. The rearrangement links TRBV4-3 to TRBJ2-1, with 8 positions matching TRBD2. Germline-derived CDR1 and CDR2 are LGHNA and YSLEER. There are 16 residues in the CDR3. J gave up 2 bases and V 1 base, and 4 bases lay outside the gene matches. In DNA, the CDR3 is TGCGCCAGCAGCCAAGGACTAGCGCAAGCCTACAATGAGCAGTTCTTC. Translation gives CASSQGLAQAYNEQFF.

The chain is built from TRBV5-1 and TRBJ2-5; no clear D gene. This CDR3 comprises 16 residues. From germline, CDR1 is SGHRS and CDR2 YFSETQ. The V gene lost 2 bases and the J gene lost 5 bases, with 19 bases spanning the gap. CDR3 sequence reads: CASSLVARNGFETQYF. CDR3 bases: TGCGCCAGCAGCTTAGTGGCAAGGAACGGGTTTGAGACCCAGTACTTC. The complete variable domain, with remaining parts taken from reference TRBV5-1 and TRBJ2-5, reads KAGVTQTPRYLIKTRGQQVTLSCSPISGHRSVSWYQQTPGQGLQFLFEYFSETQRNKGNFPGRFSGRQFSNSRSEMNVSTLELGDSALYLCASSLVARNGFETQYFGPGTRLLVL.

This clonotype was picked up many times. V gene TRBV20-1 combines with J gene TRBJ2-7; 10 bases fit TRBD1. Germline V gene sequence: CDR1 DFQATT, CDR2 SNEGSKA (reference sequence). The J segment lost 4 bases and the V segment lost 4 bases, leaving 4 bases of the junction unmatched. The CDR3 spans 13 residues. CDR3 amino acids: CSATRDRGYEQYF. In DNA form, the CDR3 reads TGCAGTGCTACCCGGGACAGGGGTTACGAGCAGTACTTC.

The chain employs TRBV24-1 and TRBJ2-7; 7 bases agree with TRBD2. The J call is in doubt because the DNA end fits TRBJ2-5 better. The germline V gene has CDR1 KGHDR and CDR2 SFDVKD. This CDR3 is 17 amino acids long. CDR3 sequence reads: CATSDLTSASTQETQYF. Here the CDR3 DNA reads TGTGCCACCAGTGATTTGACTAGCGCTTCCACTCAAGAGACCCAGTACTTC.

This clonotype was counted only a few times. The chain carries TRBV11-3 and TRBJ2-5, with 15 bases fitting TRBD2. Trimming removed 4 bases from V and 5 bases from J; junction bases left unmatched: 8. Per the germline V gene, CDR1 is SGHNT and CDR2 is YENEEA. CDR3 length: 17 residues. CDR3 DNA sequence: TGTGCCAGCAGCTCGCGGACTAGCGGGAGGGCCCAGGAGACCCAGTACTTC. It yields the protein CASSSRTSGRAQETQYF.

The chain uses TRBV14 and TRBJ2-7; possibly TRBD1 for D (5 bases). V lost 1 base to trimming and J lost 2 bases, with 9 bases between them. This CDR3 is built from 14 residues. Looked up from germline, CDR1 is SGHDN and CDR2 is FVKESK. The CDR3 sequence is CASSQGPGTYEQYF. CDR3 nucleotides: TGTGCCAGCAGCCAAGGTCCAGGGACCTACGAGCAGTACTTC.

J is TRBJ2-1 and V is TRBV20-1; 10 nucleotides agree with TRBD1. The CDR3 contains 14 residues. The germline V gene has CDR1 DFQATT and CDR2 SNEGSKA (reference sequence). Trimming removed 5 bases from V and 1 base from J; junction bases left unmatched: 2. The CDR3 DNA sequence: TGCAGTGCTGGGGACAGGGGATCCTACAATGAGCAGTTCTTC. Translation: CSAGDRGSYNEQFF.

V usage is TRBV12-3 or TRBV12-4 and J usage is TRBJ2-6, with 9 bases fitting TRBD1. V was pared by 3 bases and J by 2 bases, with 5 bases of the junction left unmatched. The CDR3 totals 17 residues. CDR3 loop: CASSFGTGIPGANVLTF. The CDR3 nucleotides are TGTGCCAGCAGTTTCGGGACAGGGATCCCTGGGGCCAACGTCCTGACTTTC.

This chain links TRBV6-1 with TRBJ2-7; D is perhaps TRBD1 (5 bases). V was cut by 0 bases and J by 1 base, with 13 bases left in between. The CDR3 covers 16 residues. CDR1 is MNHNS and CDR2 is SASEGT in the germline V gene. The chain's CDR3 is CASSEAQRTWSYEQYF. For the CDR3, the DNA is TGTGCCAGCAGTGAAGCGCAGAGGACATGGTCCTACGAGCAGTACTTC.

In this sample, this clonotype turned up a few times. This chain joins TRBV6-1 and TRBJ2-7; 8 bases are shared with TRBD1. Germline values: CDR1 MNHNS, CDR2 SASEGT. V gave up 7 bases and J gave up 2 bases; unmatched junction bases: 10. The CDR3 sequence is 15 residues long. This CDR3 is CASIRQGATTYEQYF. Here the CDR3 DNA reads TGTGCCAGCATAAGGCAGGGGGCGACAACCTACGAGCAGTACTTC.

Here the CDR3 DNA reads TGTGCCAGCAGCTTAGGGCGGGGAATCCCCACCGGGGAGCTGTTTTTT. Translated, it gives CASSLGRGIPTGELFF. This chain connects TRBV7-2 to TRBJ2-2, with a possible D match to TRBD2 (6 bases). V lost 1 base and J 4 bases, leaving 13 bases between the germline ends. This CDR3 spans 16 amino acids. The germline V gene encodes CDR1 SGHTA and CDR2 FQGNSA.

This clonotype was seen more than once but under ten times. The rearrangement links TRBV14 to TRBJ1-4; TRBD1 might be the D (6 bases). The CDR3 runs to 14 residues. The germline V gene has CDR1 SGHDN and CDR2 FVKESK. Trimming took 6 bases from V and 7 from J, leaving 15 bases between them. The CDR3: CASRNAGAGEKLFF. The CDR3 DNA is TGTGCCAGCAGGAACGCAGGGGCTGGTGAAAAACTGTTTTTT.

The chain recombines TRBV29-1 with TRBJ2-1, with TRBD2 matching over 7 bases. Germline values: CDR1 SQVTM, CDR2 ANQGSEA. The CDR3 length is 15 residues. The J segment lost 3 bases and the V segment lost 7 bases, leaving 12 bases of the junction unmatched. This CDR3 reads CSGQVLADIYNEQFF. The CDR3 nucleotides read TGCAGCGGCCAAGTCCTAGCGGATATCTACAATGAGCAGTTCTTC.

The chain is built from TRBV20-1 and TRBJ1-1, with a weak D call TRBD1 (6 bases). The V end was cut by 6 bases, the J end by 4 bases, with 12 bases between. The CDR3 has 12 amino acids. Per the germline V gene, CDR1 is DFQATT and CDR2 is SNEGSKA (reference sequence). The CDR3 reads CSAQGPGTEAFF. The DNA of the CDR3 is TGCAGTGCACAGGGCCCGGGCACTGAAGCTTTCTTT.

This clonotype turned up a few times. The chain carries TRBV2 and TRBJ1-2, with 7 bases matching TRBD1. Looked up from germline, CDR1 is SNHLY and CDR2 is FYNNEI. The ends lost 8 bases at V and 7 bases at J; junction bases unmatched: 7. The CDR3 covers 12 residues. The CDR3 sequence: CASGRQGFGYTF. CDR3 nucleotides: TGTGCCAGCGGGCGACAGGGATTTGGCTACACCTTC. Full variable domain (remainder filled in from reference TRBV2 and TRBJ1-2): EPEVTQTPSHQVTQMGQEVILRCVPISNHLYFYWYRQILGQKVEFLVSFYNNEISEKSEIFDDQFSVERPDGSNFTLKIRSTKLEDSAMYFCASGRQGFGYTFGSGTRLTVV.

This clonotype was detected only a few times. The chain is built from TRBV6-2 or TRBV6-3 and TRBJ1-2, with 9 bases matching TRBD1. The length of the CDR3 is 16 residues. Per germline, CDR1 MNHEY and CDR2 SVGEGT. The V and J ends lost 0 bases and 4 bases, in that order; junction bases with no gene match: 6. CDR3 protein: CASSYSGTGLVYGYTF. The CDR3 DNA reads as TGTGCCAGCAGTTACTCCGGGACAGGGCTGGTCTATGGCTACACCTTC.

This clonotype was counted a few times. V and J are TRBV28 and TRBJ2-7, with a possible D match to TRBD1 (6 bases). This CDR3 has 12 amino acids. CDR1 is MDHEN and CDR2 is SYDVKM in the germline V gene. V was pared by 8 bases and J by 3 bases, with 11 bases between. CDR3 nucleotides: TGTGCCAGCCGCTTCAGGGGCTACGAGCAGTACTTC. The encoded protein is CASRFRGYEQYF. The variable domain in full, with the rest retrieved from reference TRBV28 and TRBJ2-7, is DVKVTQSSRYLVKRTGEKVFLECVQDMDHENMFWYRQDPGLGLRLIYFSYDVKMKEKGDIPEGYSVSREKKERFSLILESASTNQTSMYLCASRFRGYEQYFGPGTRLTVT.

This clonotype appeared once. The V and J genes are TRBV7-8 and TRBJ2-6; D might be TRBD1 (6 bases). Germline CDR1 and CDR2: SGHVS and FQNEAQ. CDR3 size: 17 residues. Trimming cost V 5 bases and J 0 bases, with 14 bases left between them. In nucleotides, the CDR3 is TGTGCCAGCAGCACTATAGGGGGAACCTCTGGGGCCAACGTCCTGACTTTC. Protein: CASSTIGGTSGANVLTF.

The J gene is TRBJ1-2, the V gene TRBV29-1; tentative D call: TRBD1 (5 bases). Germline CDR1 SQVTM, CDR2 ANQGSEA. CDR3 length equals 13 residues. V was clipped by 6 bases and J by 8 bases, with 19 bases between them. CDR3 in DNA: TGCAGCGTCGCAAGATTGGGGGATGTAGGCTACACCTTC. Protein sequence: CSVARLGDVGYTF.

This sequence joins TRBV3-1 and TRBJ2-1; a possible D gene is TRBD2 (6 bases). Deletions cut 3 bases from V and 2 bases from J, with 11 bases between. CDR3 length equals 15 residues. The germline CDR1 and CDR2 sequences are LGHDT and YNNKEL (reference sequence). The CDR3 here is CASSQDYRAYNEQFF. The CDR3 nucleotides read TGTGCCAGCAGCCAGGACTATAGGGCCTACAATGAGCAGTTCTTC.

V usage is TRBV5-5 and J usage is TRBJ2-7; D uncertain. Near its end, the DNA agrees better with TRBJ2-5, so the J call may be wrong. The V gene's germline CDR1 is SGHKS and CDR2 YYEKEE (reference sequence). CDR3 length: 15 residues. CDR3 coding DNA: TGTGCCAGCAACCCTGTTGTCCGGACCTTGGAGACCCAGTACTTC. Translated, it gives CASNPVVRTLETQYF.

The chain uses TRBV4-3 and TRBJ2-4; perhaps TRBD2 as D (5 bases). V shed 0 bases and J shed 8 bases, with 11 bases lying between them. This CDR3 spans 14 amino acids. Germline V gene sequence: CDR1 LGHNA, CDR2 YSLEER. CDR3 DNA sequence: TGCGCCAGCAGCCAAGATATCGGGATGGACATTCAGTACTTC. This gives the protein CASSQDIGMDIQYF.

This chain connects TRBV3-1 to TRBJ2-5; D is possibly TRBD2 (5 bases). Germline V gene lookup returns CDR1 LGHDT and CDR2 YNNKEL (reference sequence). V gave up 0 bases and J gave up 1 base, with 15 bases separating them. CDR3 length: 17 amino acids. The CDR3 nucleotides are TGTGCCAGCAGCCAAGATAGGAGCGGAACACCCCAAGAGACCCAGTACTTC. Its protein is CASSQDRSGTPQETQYF.

V gene TRBV4-2 combines with J gene TRBJ1-1; D gene ambiguous. CDR3 length: 15 residues. Germline loops: CDR1 LGHNA, CDR2 YNFKEQ. Trimming took off 4 bases at V and 7 bases at J, with 19 bases between the two ends. The CDR3 DNA sequence: TGTGCCAGCAGCCGAGAGGTAGCGGTCGCGGGTGAAGCTTTCTTT. This gives the protein CASSREVAVAGEAFF.

The rearrangement links TRBV12-3 or TRBV12-4 to TRBJ2-1; 13 bases align to TRBD2. The CDR3 totals 15 residues. V trimming: 4 bases; J trimming: 10 bases; junction bases outside the gene matches: 7. The CDR3 DNA sequence: TGTGCCAGCAGTTCTACTAGCGGGGGGGCCCTGGAGCAGTTCTTC. Its translation: CASSSTSGGALEQFF.

The rearrangement links TRBV28 to TRBJ1-1; the D gene is possibly TRBD1 (6 bases). Trimming cost V 10 bases and J 4 bases, with 16 bases left between them. The CDR3 loop spans 13 amino acids. The germline CDR1 and CDR2 sequences are MDHEN and SYDVKM. CDR3 loop: CANSRGFGTEAFF. DNA for the CDR3: TGTGCCAATAGCAGGGGTTTTGGCACTGAAGCTTTCTTT.